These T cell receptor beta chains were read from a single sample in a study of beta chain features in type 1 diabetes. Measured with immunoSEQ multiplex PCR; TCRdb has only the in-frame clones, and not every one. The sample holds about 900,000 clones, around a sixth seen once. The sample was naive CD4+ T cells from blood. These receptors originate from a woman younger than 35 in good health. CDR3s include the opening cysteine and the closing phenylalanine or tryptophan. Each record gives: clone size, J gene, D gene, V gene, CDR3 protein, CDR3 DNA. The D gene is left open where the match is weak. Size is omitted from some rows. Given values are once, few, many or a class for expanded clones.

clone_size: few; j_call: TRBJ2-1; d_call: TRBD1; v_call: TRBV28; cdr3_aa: CASSPGQVYNEQFF; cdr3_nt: TGTGCCAGCAGTCCTGGACAGGTCTACAATGAGCAGTTCTTC
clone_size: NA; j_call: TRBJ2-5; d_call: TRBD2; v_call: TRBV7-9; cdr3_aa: CASSPARLAGGETQYF; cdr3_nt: TGTGCCAGCAGTCCCGCTCGGCTAGCGGGAGGGGAGACCCAGTACTTC
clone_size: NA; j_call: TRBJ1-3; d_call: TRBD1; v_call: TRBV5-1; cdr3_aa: CASSFRTGGRNTIYF; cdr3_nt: TGCGCCAGCAGCTTCCGGACAGGGGGAAGAAACACCATATATTTT
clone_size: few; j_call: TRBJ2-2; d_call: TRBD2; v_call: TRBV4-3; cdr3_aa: CASSQASTSGNTGELFF; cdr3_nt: TGCGCCAGCAGCCAGGCCTCGACTAGCGGGAACACCGGGGAGCTGTTTTTT
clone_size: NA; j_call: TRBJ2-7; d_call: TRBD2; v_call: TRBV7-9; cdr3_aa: CASSLTGLAGDVSYEQYF; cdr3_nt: TGTGCCAGCAGCTTAACGGGACTAGCGGGAGATGTTTCCTACGAGCAGTACTTC
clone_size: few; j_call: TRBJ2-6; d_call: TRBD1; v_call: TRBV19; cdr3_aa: CASNRGSGANVLTF; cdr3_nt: TGTGCCAGTAACAGGGGTTCTGGGGCCAACGTCCTGACTTTC
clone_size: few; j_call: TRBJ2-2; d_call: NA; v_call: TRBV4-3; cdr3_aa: CASSHNRAAGELFF; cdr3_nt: TGCGCCAGCAGCCACAACAGGGCTGCCGGGGAGCTGTTTTTT
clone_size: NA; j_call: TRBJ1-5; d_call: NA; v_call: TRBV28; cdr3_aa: CASNWGSRYQPQHF; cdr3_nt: TGTGCCAGCAACTGGGGCAGCAGGTATCAGCCCCAGCATTTT
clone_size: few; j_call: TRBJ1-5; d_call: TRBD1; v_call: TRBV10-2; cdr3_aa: CASSGDRRYQPQHF; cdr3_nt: TGCGCCAGCAGCGGGGACAGGAGGTATCAGCCCCAGCATTTT
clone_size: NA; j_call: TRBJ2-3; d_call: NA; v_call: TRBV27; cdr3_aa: CASSWTGLGTDTQYF; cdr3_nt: TGTGCCAGCAGTTGGACTGGCCTAGGGACAGATACGCAGTATTTT
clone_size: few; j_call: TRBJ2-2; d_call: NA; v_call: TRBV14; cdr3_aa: CASSQVFPARGELFF; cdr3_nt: TGTGCCAGCAGCCAAGTTTTCCCTGCACGCGGGGAGCTGTTTTTT
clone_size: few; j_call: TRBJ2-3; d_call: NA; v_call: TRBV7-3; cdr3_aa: CASSLDSSTDTQYF; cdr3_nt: TGTGCCAGCAGCTTAGACAGCAGCACAGATACGCAGTATTTT
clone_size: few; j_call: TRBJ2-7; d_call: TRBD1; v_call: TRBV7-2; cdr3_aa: CASSLDREGEQYF; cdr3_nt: TGTGCCAGCAGCTTGGACAGGGAAGGCGAGCAGTACTTC
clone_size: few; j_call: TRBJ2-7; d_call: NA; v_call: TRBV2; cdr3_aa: CASSVRRVSDEQYF; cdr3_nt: TGTGCCAGCAGTGTTCGGAGGGTTTCTGACGAGCAGTACTTC
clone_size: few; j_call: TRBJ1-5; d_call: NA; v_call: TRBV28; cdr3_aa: CASSLAAGGTNQPQHF; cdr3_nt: TGTGCCAGCAGTCTAGCCGCGGGGGGGACCAATCAGCCCCAGCATTTT
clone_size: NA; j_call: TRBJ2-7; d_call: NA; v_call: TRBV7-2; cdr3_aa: CASSLTRGDSYEQYF; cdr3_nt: TGTGCCAGCAGCCTGACGAGAGGGGACTCCTACGAGCAGTACTTC
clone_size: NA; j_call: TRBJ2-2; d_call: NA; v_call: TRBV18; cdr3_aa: CASSPPAKALAGELFF; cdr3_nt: TGTGCCAGCTCACCCCCGGCGAAAGCGTTGGCCGGGGAGCTGTTTTTT
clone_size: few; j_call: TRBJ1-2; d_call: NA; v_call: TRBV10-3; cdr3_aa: CAISNREDYGYTF; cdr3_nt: TGTGCCATCAGTAATAGGGAAGACTATGGCTACACCTTC
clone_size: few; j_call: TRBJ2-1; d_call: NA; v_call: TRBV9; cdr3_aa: CASSPGGAGIEQFF; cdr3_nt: TGTGCCAGCAGCCCAGGGGGGGCAGGTATTGAGCAGTTCTTC
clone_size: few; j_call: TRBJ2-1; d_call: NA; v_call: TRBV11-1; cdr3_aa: CASSLALQGGHEQFF; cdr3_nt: TGTGCCAGCAGCTTAGCGCTACAAGGGGGTCATGAGCAGTTCTTC
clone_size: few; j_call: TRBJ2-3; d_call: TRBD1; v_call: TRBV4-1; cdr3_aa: CASSQGYRGQTDTQYF; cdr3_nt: TGCGCCAGCAGCCAAGGTTACAGGGGGCAGACAGATACGCAGTATTTT
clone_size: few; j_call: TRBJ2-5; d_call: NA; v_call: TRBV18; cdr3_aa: CASSRSTGRTTQYF; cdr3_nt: TGTGCCAGCTCACGGAGCACCGGGCGGACGACCCAGTACTTC
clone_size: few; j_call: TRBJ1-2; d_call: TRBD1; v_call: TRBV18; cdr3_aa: CASSPLGQGIYGYTF; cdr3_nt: TGTGCCAGCTCACCCTTGGGACAGGGGATCTATGGCTACACCTTC
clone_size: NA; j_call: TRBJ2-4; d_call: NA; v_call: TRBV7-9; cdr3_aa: CASSSVPPFLSRTKNIQYF; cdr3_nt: TGTGCCAGCAGCTCAGTCCCGCCGTTTCTTTCGCGAACCAAAAACATTCAGTACTTC
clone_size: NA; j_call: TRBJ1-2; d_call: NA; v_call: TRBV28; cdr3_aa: CASRALAQGYGYTF; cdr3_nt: TGTGCCAGCAGGGCCTTAGCCCAGGGTTATGGCTACACCTTC
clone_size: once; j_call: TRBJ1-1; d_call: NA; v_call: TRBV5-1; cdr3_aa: CASSAAGTTEAFF; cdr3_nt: TGCGCCAGCAGCGCGGCAGGGACCACTGAAGCTTTCTTT
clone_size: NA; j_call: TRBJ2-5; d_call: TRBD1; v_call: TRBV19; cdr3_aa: CASSPTGGETQYF; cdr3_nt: TGTGCCAGTAGTCCGACAGGGGGAGAGACCCAGTACTTC
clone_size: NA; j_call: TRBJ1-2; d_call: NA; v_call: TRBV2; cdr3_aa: CASSRTGSGGYTF; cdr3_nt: TGTGCCAGCAGCCGCACAGGGTCCGGCGGCTACACCTTC
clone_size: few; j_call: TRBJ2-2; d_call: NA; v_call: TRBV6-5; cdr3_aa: CASSYDGRNTGELFF; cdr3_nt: TGTGCCAGCAGTTATGATGGGCGGAACACCGGGGAGCTGTTTTTT
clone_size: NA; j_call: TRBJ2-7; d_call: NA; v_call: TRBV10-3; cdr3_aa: CAISVKGGAYEQYF; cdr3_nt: TGTGCCATCAGTGTAAAGGGCGGAGCCTACGAGCAGTACTTC
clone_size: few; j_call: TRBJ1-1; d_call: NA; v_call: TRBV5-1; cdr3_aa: CASSLDSGNTEAFF; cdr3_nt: TGCGCCAGCAGCTTGGACTCAGGGAACACTGAAGCTTTCTTT
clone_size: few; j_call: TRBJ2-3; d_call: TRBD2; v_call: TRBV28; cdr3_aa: CASTGLAGHRTSTDTQYF; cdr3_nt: TGTGCCAGCACCGGACTAGCGGGGCATAGAACTAGCACAGATACGCAGTATTTT
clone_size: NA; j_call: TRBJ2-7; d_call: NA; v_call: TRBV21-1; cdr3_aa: CASSKGRQGTSTYEQYF; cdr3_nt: TGTGCCAGCAGCAAAGGCCGGCAAGGGACTTCGACCTACGAGCAGTACTTC
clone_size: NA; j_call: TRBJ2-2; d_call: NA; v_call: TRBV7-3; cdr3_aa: CASSLGGGLNTGELFF; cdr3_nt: TGTGCCAGCAGCTTAGGTGGTGGACTTAACACCGGGGAGCTGTTTTTT
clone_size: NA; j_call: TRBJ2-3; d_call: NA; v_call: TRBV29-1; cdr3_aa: CSVERADTQYF; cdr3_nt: TGCAGCGTTGAACGGGCAGATACGCAGTATTTT
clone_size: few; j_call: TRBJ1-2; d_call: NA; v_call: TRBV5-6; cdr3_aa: CASSSGDYGYTF; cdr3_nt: TGTGCCAGCAGCTCGGGGGATTATGGCTACACCTTC
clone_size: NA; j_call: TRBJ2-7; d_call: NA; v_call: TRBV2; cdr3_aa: CASSETITNGYF; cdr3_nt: TGTGCCAGCAGTGAAACAATTACGAACGGGTACTTC
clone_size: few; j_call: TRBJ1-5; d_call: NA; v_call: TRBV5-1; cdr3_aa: CASSPGSGAINQPQHF; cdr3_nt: TGCGCCAGCAGCCCAGGGTCGGGGGCCATTAATCAGCCCCAGCATTTT
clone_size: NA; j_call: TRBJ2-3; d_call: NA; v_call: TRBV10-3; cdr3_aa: CASSRRVLSLDTQYF; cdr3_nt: TGTGCCAGCAGTCGCAGGGTTCTAAGTTTAGATACGCAGTATTTT
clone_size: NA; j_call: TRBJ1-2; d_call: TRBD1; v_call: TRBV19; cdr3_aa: CASSTRQGEFRYTF; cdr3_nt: TGTGCCAGTAGTACCAGACAGGGGGAGTTTCGCTACACCTTC
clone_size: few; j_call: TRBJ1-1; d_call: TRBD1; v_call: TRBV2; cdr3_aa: CASSGDRAWGTEAFF; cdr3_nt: TGTGCCAGCAGTGGAGACAGGGCTTGGGGAACTGAAGCTTTCTTT
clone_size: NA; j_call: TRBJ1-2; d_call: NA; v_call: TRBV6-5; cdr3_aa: CASSYSQGLGYGYTF; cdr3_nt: TGTGCCAGCAGTTACTCGCAGGGGTTAGGCTATGGCTACACCTTC